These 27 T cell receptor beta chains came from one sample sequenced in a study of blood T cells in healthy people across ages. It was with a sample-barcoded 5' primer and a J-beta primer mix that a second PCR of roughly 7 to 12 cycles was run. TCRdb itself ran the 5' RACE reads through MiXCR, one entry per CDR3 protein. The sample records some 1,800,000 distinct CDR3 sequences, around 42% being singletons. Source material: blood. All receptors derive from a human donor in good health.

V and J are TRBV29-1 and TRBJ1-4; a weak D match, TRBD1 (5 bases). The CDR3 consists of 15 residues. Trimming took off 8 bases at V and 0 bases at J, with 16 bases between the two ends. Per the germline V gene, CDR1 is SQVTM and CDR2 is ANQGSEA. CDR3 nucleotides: TGCAGCATCGGGACCGGTTGGGCAACTAATGAAAAACTGTTTTTT. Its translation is CSIGTGWATNEKLFF.

The CDR3 protein is CASSPPTGAKGYTF. CDR3 sequence (DNA): TGCGCCAGCAGCCCCCCGACAGGGGCGAAAGGCTACACCTTC. The J gene is TRBJ1-2, the V gene TRBV5-1, with 8 bases that match TRBD1. This CDR3 spans 14 amino acids. The germline V gene encodes CDR1 SGHRS and CDR2 YFSETQ. Trimming cost V 4 bases and J 8 bases; bases outside gene matches: 10.

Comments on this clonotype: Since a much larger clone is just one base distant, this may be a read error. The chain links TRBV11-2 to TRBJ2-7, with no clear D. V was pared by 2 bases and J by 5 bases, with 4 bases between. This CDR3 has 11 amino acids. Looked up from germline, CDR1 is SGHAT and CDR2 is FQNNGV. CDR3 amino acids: CASSLPHEQYF. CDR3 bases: TGTGCCAGCAGCTTACCGCACGAGCAGTACTTC. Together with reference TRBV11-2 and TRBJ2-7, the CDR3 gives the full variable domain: EAGVAQSPRYKIIEKRQSVAFWCNPISGHATLYWYQQILGQGPKLLIQFQNNGVVDDSQLPKDRFSAERLKGVDSTLKIQPAKLEDSAVYLCASSLPHEQYFGPGTRLTVT.

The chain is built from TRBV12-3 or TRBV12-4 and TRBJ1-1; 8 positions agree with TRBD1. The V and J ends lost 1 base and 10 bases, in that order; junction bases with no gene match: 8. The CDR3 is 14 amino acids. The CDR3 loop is CASSLGPHDRGAFF. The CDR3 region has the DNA TGTGCCAGCAGTTTAGGTCCCCACGACAGGGGAGCTTTCTTT.

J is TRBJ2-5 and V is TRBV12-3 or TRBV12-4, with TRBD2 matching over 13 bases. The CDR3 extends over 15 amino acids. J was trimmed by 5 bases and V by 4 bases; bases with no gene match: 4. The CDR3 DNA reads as TGTGCCAGCAGTTGGGGGACTAGCGGGGTGGAGACCCAGTACTTC. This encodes CASSWGTSGVETQYF.

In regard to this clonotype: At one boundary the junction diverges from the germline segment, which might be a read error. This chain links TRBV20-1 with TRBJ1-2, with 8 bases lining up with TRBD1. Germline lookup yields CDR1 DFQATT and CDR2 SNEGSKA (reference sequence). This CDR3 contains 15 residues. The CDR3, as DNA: TGCGGTGCTCCAGACAGGGGCCCTACTAACTATGGCTACACCTTC. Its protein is CGAPDRGPTNYGYTF.

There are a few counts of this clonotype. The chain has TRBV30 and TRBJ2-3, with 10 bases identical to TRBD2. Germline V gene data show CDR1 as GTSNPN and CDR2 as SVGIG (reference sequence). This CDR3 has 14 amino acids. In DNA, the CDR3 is TGTGCACAATCGAAGGGACTAGCGACAGATACGCAGTATTTT. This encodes CAQSKGLATDTQYF.

The CDR3 sequence: CASSFLPGQPNQPQHF. CDR3 in DNA: TGTGCCAGCAGCTTCCTCCCGGGACAACCCAATCAGCCCCAGCATTTT. The V and J genes are TRBV7-8 and TRBJ1-5, with D tentatively TRBD1 (6 bases). This CDR3 region has 16 residues. V lost 3 bases to trimming and J lost 3 bases, with 15 bases between them. CDR1 is SGHVS and CDR2 is FQNEAQ in the germline V gene.

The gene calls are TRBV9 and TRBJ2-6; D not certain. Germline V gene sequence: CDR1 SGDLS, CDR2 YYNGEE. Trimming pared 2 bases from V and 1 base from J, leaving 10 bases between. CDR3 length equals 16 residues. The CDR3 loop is CASSVWQESGANVLTF. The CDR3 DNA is TGTGCCAGCAGCGTTTGGCAGGAGTCTGGGGCCAACGTCCTGACTTTC.

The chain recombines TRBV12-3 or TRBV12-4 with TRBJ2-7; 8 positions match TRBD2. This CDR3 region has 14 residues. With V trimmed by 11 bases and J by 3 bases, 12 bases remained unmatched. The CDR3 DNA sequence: TGTGCCGGCAAAAAACGGGGGGGCCACTACGAGCAGTACTTC. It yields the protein CAGKKRGGHYEQYF.

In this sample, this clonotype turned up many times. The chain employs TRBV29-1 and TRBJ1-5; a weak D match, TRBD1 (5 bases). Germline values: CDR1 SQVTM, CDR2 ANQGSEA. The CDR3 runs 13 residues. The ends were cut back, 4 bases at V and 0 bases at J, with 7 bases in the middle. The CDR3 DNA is TGCAGCGTTGGGCAGGGTAGCAATCAGCCCCAGCATTTT. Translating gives CSVGQGSNQPQHF.

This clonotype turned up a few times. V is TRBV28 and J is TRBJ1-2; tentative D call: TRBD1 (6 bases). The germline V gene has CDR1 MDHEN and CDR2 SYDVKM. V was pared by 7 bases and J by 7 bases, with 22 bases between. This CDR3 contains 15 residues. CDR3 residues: CASILGGPDKVGYTF. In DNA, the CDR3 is TGTGCCAGCATCCTGGGGGGGCCCGACAAGGTTGGCTACACCTTC.

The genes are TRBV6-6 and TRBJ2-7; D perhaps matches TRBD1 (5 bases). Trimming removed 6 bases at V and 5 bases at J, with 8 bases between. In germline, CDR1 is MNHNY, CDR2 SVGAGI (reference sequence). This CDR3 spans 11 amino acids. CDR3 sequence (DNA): TGTGCCAGCAGGTTCAGGGACGAGCAGTACTTC. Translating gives CASRFRDEQYF.

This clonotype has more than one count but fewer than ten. The chain's CDR3 is CASTESSGEQYF. The CDR3 DNA sequence: TGTGCCAGCACCGAAAGTTCGGGGGAGCAGTACTTC. This chain joins TRBV28 and TRBJ2-7, with D tentatively TRBD2 (5 bases). CDR1 and CDR2 (germline): MDHEN, SYDVKM. Trimming stripped 7 bases from V and 7 bases from J, with 14 bases between. This CDR3 has 12 amino acids.

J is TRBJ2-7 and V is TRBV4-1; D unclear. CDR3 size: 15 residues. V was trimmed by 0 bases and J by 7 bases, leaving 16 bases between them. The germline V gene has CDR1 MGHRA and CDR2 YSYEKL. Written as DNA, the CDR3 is TGCGCCAGCAGCCAAGACGTCTCAGGTCCCCTTGAGCAGTACTTC. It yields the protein CASSQDVSGPLEQYF.

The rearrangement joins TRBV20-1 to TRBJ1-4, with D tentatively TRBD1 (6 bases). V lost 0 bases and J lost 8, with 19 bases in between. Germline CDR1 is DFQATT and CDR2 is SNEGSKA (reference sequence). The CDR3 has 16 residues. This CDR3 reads CSARDYRGARREKLFF. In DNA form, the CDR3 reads TGCAGTGCTAGAGATTATCGGGGGGCCCGCCGGGAAAAACTGTTTTTT.

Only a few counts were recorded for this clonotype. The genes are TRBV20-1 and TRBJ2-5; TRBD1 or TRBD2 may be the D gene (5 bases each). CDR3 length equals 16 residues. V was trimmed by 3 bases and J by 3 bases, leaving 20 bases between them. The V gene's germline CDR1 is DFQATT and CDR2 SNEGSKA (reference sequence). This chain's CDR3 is CSASDPWDRIKETQYF. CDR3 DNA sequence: TGCAGTGCTAGCGACCCATGGGACCGAATCAAAGAGACCCAGTACTTC.

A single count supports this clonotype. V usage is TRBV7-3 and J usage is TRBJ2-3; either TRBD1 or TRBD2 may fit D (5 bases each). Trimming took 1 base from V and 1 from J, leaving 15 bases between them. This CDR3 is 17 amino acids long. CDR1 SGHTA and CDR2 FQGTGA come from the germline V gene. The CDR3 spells CASSLMMRGRGTDTQYF. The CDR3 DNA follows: TGTGCCAGCAGCTTAATGATGAGGGGAAGGGGCACAGATACGCAGTATTTT.

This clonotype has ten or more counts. CDR3 nucleotide sequence: TGTGCCTCAAAGGGAATTCAGGACTATGGCTACACCTTC. This codes for CASKGIQDYGYTF. V is TRBV2 and J is TRBJ1-2; D is unresolved. V lost 11 bases and J 3 bases, leaving 16 bases between the germline ends. The CDR3 is made up of 13 amino acids. Germline values: CDR1 SNHLY, CDR2 FYNNEI.

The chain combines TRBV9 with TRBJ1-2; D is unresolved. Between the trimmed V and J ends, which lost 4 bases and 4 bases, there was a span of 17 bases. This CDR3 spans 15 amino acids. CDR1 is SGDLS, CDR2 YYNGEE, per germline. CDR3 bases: TGTGCCAGCAGCACCGAGTTGGGCAACCTCTATGGCTACACCTTC. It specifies CASSTELGNLYGYTF.

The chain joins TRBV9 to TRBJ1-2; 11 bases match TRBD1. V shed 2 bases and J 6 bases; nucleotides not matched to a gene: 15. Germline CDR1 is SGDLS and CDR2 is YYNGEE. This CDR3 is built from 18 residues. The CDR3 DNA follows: TGTGCCAGCAGCGTCCCATCCGGGACAGGGGGTGATCCGCATGGCTACACCTTC. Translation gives CASSVPSGTGGDPHGYTF.

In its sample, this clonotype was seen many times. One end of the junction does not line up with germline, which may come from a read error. The CDR3, as DNA: TGTGCCAGCAGTCCGACAGGCGGCTCCTACAATGAGCAGTTCTTC. Translated: CASSPTGGSYNEQFF. V is TRBV5-1 and J is TRBJ2-1; perhaps TRBD1 as D (6 bases). The length of the CDR3 is 15 residues. CDR1 is SGHRS, CDR2 YFSETQ, per germline.

CDR3 nucleotides: TGTGCCAGCAGTCCGCACAGGGAAGTAGGCTCCTACGAGCAGTACTTC. Amino acids: CASSPHREVGSYEQYF. The gene calls are TRBV12-3 or TRBV12-4 and TRBJ2-7, with D possibly TRBD1 on 6 matching bases. V dropped 5 bases and J dropped 0 bases, with 17 bases sitting between them. This CDR3 comprises 16 residues.

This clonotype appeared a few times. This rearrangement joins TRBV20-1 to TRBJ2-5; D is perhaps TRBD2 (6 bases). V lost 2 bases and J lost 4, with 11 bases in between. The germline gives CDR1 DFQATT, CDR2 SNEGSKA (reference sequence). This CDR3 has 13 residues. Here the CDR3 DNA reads TGCAGTGCTAGAAAGGCGGGATCAGAGACCCAGTACTTC. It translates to CSARKAGSETQYF.

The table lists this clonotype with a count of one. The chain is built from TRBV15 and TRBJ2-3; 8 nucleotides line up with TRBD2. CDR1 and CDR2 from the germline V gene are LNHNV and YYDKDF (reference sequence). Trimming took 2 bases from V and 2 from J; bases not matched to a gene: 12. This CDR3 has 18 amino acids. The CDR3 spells CATSRHLLRAGDTDTQYF. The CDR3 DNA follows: TGTGCCACCAGCAGACACCTTTTAAGAGCGGGGGACACAGATACGCAGTATTTT.

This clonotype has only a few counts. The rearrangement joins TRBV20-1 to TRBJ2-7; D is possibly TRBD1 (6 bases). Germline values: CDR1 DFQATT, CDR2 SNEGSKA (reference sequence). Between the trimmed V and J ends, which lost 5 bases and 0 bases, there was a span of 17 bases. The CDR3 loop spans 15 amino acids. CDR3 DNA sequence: TGCAGTGCTCCCGGGACACCGAGGAGCTCCTACGAGCAGTACTTC. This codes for CSAPGTPRSSYEQYF.

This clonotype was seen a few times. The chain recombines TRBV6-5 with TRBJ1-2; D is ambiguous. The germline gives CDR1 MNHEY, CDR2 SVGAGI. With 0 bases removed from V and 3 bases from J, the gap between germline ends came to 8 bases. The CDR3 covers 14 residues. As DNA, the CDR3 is TGTGCCAGCAGTTACTCGGAAGGGCACTATGGCTACACCTTC. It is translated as CASSYSEGHYGYTF.